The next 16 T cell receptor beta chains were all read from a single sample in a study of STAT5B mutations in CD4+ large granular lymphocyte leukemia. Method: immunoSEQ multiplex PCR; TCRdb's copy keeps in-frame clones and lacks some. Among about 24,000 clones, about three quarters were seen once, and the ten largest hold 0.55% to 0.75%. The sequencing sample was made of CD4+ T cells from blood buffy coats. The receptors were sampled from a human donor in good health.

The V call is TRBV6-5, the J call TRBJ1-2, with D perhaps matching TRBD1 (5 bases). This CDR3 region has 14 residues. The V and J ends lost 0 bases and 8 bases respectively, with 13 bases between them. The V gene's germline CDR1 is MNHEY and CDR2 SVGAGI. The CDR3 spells CASSYSSGGSGYTF. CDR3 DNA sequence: TGTGCCAGCAGTTACTCGTCGGGGGGAAGCGGCTACACCTTC.

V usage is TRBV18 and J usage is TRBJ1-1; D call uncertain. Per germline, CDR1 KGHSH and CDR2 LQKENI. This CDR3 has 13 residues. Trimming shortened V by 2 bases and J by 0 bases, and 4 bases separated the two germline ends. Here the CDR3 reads CASSPDLNTEAFF. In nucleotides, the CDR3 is TGTGCCAGCTCACCAGACTTGAACACTGAAGCTTTCTTT.

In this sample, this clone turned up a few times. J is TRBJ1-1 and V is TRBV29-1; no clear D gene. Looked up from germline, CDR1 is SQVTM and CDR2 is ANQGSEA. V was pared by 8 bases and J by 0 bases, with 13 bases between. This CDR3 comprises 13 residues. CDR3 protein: CSFHGYMNTEAFF. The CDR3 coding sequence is TGCAGCTTCCACGGGTACATGAACACTGAAGCTTTCTTT.

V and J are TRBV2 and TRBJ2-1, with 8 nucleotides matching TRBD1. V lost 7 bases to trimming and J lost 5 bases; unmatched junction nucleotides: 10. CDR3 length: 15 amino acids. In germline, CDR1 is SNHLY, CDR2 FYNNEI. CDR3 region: CASTARTGFNNEQFF. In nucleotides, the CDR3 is TGTGCCAGCACTGCACGGACAGGGTTTAACAATGAGCAGTTCTTC.

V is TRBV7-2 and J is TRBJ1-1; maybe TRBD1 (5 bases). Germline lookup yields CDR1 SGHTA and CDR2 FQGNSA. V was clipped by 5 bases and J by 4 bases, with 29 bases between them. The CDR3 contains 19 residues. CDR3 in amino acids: CASSGSSQGQLTLGTEAFF. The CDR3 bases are TGTGCCAGCAGCGGAAGCTCCCAGGGTCAACTGACCTTGGGCACTGAAGCTTTCTTT. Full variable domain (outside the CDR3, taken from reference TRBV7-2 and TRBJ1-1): GAGVSQSPSNKVTEKGKDVELRCDPISGHTALYWYRQSLGQGLEFLIYFQGNSAPDKSGLPSDRFSAERTGGSVSTLTIQRTQQEDSAVYLCASSGSSQGQLTLGTEAFFGQGTRLTVV.

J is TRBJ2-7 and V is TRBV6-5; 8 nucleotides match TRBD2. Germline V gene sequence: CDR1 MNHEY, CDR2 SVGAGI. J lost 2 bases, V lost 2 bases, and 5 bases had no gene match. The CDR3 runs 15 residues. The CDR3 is CASSYGRGAAYEQYF. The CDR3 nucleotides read TGTGCCAGCAGTTACGGGCGGGGGGCCGCCTACGAGCAGTACTTC.

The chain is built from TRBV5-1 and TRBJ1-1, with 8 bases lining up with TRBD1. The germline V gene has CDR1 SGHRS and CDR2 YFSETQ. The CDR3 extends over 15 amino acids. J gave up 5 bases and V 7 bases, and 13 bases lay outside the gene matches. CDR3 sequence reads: CASGRVTGGRTEAFF. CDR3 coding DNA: TGCGCCAGCGGACGCGTTACAGGGGGGAGGACTGAAGCTTTCTTT.

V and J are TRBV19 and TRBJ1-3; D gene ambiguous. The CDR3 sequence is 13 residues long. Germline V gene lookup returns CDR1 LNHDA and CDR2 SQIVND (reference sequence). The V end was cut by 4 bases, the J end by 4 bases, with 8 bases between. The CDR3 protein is CASSTREGNTIYF. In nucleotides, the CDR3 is TGTGCCAGTAGTACGCGAGAAGGAAACACCATATATTTT. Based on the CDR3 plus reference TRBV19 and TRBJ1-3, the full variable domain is DGGITQSPKYLFRKEGQNVTLSCEQNLNHDAMYWYRQDPGQGLRLIYYSQIVNDFQKGDIAEGYSVSREKKESFPLTVTSAQKNPTAFYLCASSTREGNTIYFGEGSWLTVV.

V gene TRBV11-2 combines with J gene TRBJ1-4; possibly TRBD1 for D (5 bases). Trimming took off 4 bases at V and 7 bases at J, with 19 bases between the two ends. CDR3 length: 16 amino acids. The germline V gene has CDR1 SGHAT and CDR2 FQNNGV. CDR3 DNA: TGTGCCAGCAGCTCTCAAGTCGGGACCGCTGGTGAAAAACTGTTTTTT. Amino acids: CASSSQVGTAGEKLFF.

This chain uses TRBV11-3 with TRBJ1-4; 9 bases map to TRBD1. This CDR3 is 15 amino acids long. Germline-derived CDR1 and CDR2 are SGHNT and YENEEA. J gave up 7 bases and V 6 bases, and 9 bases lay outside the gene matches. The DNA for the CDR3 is TGTGCCAGCAGACGGACAGGGGTGGAAGGTGAAAAACTGTTTTTT. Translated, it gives CASRRTGVEGEKLFF.

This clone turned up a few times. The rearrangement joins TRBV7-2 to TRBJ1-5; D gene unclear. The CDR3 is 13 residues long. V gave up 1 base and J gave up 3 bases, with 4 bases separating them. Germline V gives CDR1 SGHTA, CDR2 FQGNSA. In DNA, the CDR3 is TGTGCCAGCAGCTTAGTGTTCAATCAGCCCCAGCATTTT. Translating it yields CASSLVFNQPQHF.

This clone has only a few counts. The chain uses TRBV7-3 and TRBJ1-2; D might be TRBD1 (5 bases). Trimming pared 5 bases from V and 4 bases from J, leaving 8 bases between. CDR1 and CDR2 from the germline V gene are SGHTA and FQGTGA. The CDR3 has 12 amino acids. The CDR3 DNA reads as TGTGCCAGCAGCCGAGACAGCTATGGCTACACCTTC. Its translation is CASSRDSYGYTF.

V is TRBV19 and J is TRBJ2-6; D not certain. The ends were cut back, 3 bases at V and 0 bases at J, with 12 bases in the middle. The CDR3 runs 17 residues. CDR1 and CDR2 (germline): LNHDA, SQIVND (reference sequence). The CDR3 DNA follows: TGTGCCAGTAGTATTTCAGGTCTAAGCTCTGGGGCCAACGTCCTGACTTTC. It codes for CASSISGLSSGANVLTF.

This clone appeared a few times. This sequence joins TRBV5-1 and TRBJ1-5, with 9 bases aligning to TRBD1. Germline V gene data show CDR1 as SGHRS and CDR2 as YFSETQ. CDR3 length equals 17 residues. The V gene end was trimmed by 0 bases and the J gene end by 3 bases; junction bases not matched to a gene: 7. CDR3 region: CASSLAGGTGNNQPQHF. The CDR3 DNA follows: TGCGCCAGCAGCTTGGCCGGCGGGACAGGGAACAATCAGCCCCAGCATTTT. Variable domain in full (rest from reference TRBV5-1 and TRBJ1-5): KAGVTQTPRYLIKTRGQQVTLSCSPISGHRSVSWYQQTPGQGLQFLFEYFSETQRNKGNFPGRFSGRQFSNSRSEMNVSTLELGDSALYLCASSLAGGTGNNQPQHFGDGTRLSIL.

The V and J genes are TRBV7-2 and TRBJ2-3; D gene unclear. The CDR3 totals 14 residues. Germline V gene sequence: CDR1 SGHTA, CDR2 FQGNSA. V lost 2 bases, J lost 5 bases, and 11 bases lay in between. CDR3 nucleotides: TGTGCCAGCAGCTTACCATGGACGAGAGATACGCAGTATTTT. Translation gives CASSLPWTRDTQYF.

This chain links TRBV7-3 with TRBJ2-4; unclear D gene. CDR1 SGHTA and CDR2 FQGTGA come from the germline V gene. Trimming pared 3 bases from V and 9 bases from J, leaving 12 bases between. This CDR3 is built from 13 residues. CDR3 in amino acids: CASSLVGNGIQYF. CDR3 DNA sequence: TGTGCCAGCAGCTTGGTGGGGAATGGCATTCAGTACTTC.